A single sample gave rise to the 6 T cell receptor beta chains below, sequenced in a study of Graves' ophthalmopathy and Graves' hyperthyroidism (dated by TCRdb to the late 2010s). For sequencing, an Illumina HiSeq 2000 was employed. For repertoire sequencing, TCR beta CDR3 regions were amplified from RNA transcripts. HTBI primers and the Qiagen OneStep RT-PCR kit were used in a first-round RT-PCR, which was followed by a second-round multiplex PCR, size selection and purification. TCRdb trimmed public reads at Q25 via fastp, called clones via MiXCR and kept in-frame beta chains. For every CDR3 protein sequence, its rows merge into one entry that carries the most common genes and DNA. The sample has about 550,000 distinct CDR3 sequences on record, roughly 39% of them singletons. In total, the top ten clones hold 3.5% to 5% of the sample. Sequenced input: peripheral blood or thyroid tissue (not recorded which). Receptors originate from an adult man with Graves' hyperthyroidism.

This clonotype was seen ten or more times. The gene calls are TRBV20-1 and TRBJ2-7, with 9 bases fitting TRBD2. J lost 2 bases, V lost 6 bases, and 8 bases had no gene match. The germline gives CDR1 DFQATT, CDR2 SNEGSKA (reference sequence). CDR3 length: 14 amino acids. The CDR3 reads CSATTSGSPYEQYF. CDR3 in DNA: TGCAGTGCGACAACTAGCGGGTCCCCCTACGAGCAGTACTTC.

This clonotype was seen ten or more times. The chain combines TRBV6-6 with TRBJ2-7; 11 positions match TRBD1. Germline V gene sequence: CDR1 MNHNY, CDR2 SVGAGI (reference sequence). The CDR3 is 13 amino acids. V lost 8 bases and J lost 4; bases outside the gene matches: 4. CDR3 in DNA: TGTGCCAGCCCCGGACAGGGGGCTTACGAGCAGTACTTC. Protein sequence: CASPGQGAYEQYF.

The chain carries TRBV7-9 and TRBJ1-1; no clear D gene. The CDR3 runs 14 residues. Germline values: CDR1 SEHNR, CDR2 FQNEAQ (reference sequence). V lost 6 bases to trimming and J lost 1 base, with 12 bases between them. The CDR3 sequence is CASSSLGRNTEAFF. The CDR3 DNA reads as TGTGCCAGCAGTTCCCTAGGACGGAACACTGAAGCTTTCTTT. The full variable domain, in which reference TRBV7-9 and TRBJ1-1 provide the parts outside the CDR3, is DTGVSQNPRHKITKRGQNVTFRCDPISEHNRLYWYRQTLGQGPEFLTYFQNEAQLEKSRLLSDRFSAERPKGSFSTLEIQRTEQGDSAMYLCASSSLGRNTEAFFGQGTRLTVV.

This sequence joins TRBV24-1 and TRBJ1-5; 8 nucleotides line up with TRBD1. V dropped 1 base and J dropped 7; count of bases not matched to a gene: 8. There are 16 residues in the CDR3. The germline V gene encodes CDR1 KGHDR and CDR2 SFDVKD. The CDR3 sequence is CATSDFRQGYEQPQHF. As DNA, the CDR3 is TGTGCCACCAGTGATTTCCGACAGGGGTACGAGCAGCCCCAGCATTTT.

Points on this clonotype: A much larger clone differs by one base, so this may be a read error. The chain has TRBV4-1 and TRBJ1-2; TRBD1 is a possible D gene (6 bases). The CDR3 totals 15 residues. Germline lookup yields CDR1 MGHRA and CDR2 YSYEKL. CDR3 loop: CASSPRTAANYGHTF. The CDR3 region has the DNA TGCGCCAGCAGCCCGAGGACAGCAGCTAACTATGGCCACACCTTC.

There are many counts of this clonotype. The chain joins TRBV9 to TRBJ2-2; tentatively, D is TRBD2 (5 bases). There are 14 residues in the CDR3. Germline V gives CDR1 SGDLS, CDR2 YYNGEE. The V and J ends lost 0 bases and 7 bases respectively, with 10 bases between them. This CDR3 reads CASSVGLAVGELFF. CDR3 coding DNA: TGTGCCAGCAGCGTAGGGCTAGCTGTCGGGGAGCTGTTTTTT.